Each of the 32 T cell receptor beta chains below was sequenced from the same sample in a study of neurological immune-mediated disorders. TCRdb recomputed calls from the 5' RACE reads with MiXCR, one row per CDR3 protein. Here the sample spans roughly 62,000 distinct CDR3 sequences, 11% being singletons. Sequencing was performed on PBMCs. Every receptor here comes from a man between 60 and 75 years old in good health.

This clonotype was counted at least ten times. V gene TRBV6-5 combines with J gene TRBJ1-6; D perhaps matches TRBD1 (5 bases). The ends were cut back, 2 bases at V and 5 bases at J, with 13 bases in the middle. Germline-derived CDR1 and CDR2 are MNHEY and SVGAGI. This CDR3 has 16 amino acids. In DNA form, the CDR3 reads TGTGCCAGCAGTTACCAGGGTGCCTATGATAATTCACCCCTCCACTTT. Its protein product is CASSYQGAYDNSPLHF.

This clonotype has at least ten counts. V gene TRBV6-2 or TRBV6-3 combines with J gene TRBJ1-2; 7 positions agree with TRBD1. Trimming took 5 bases from V and 8 from J; bases not matched to a gene: 14. The CDR3 runs 15 residues. The germline gives CDR1 MNHEY, CDR2 SVGEGT. CDR3 nucleotides: TGTGCCAGCAGTATAACCATCGGGACAGCGGCAGGCTACACCTTC. As protein: CASSITIGTAAGYTF.

This clonotype was found many times. This chain uses TRBV20-1 with TRBJ1-5; the D is unclear. V was pared by 0 bases and J by 4 bases, with 4 bases between. The CDR3 totals 12 residues. Germline values: CDR1 DFQATT, CDR2 SNEGSKA (reference sequence). CDR3 in DNA: TGCAGTGCTAGAGATTATAATCAGCCCCAGCATTTT. This translates into CSARDYNQPQHF.

This clonotype appeared many times. This chain uses TRBV27 with TRBJ2-5; D is possibly TRBD1 (5 bases). The CDR3 is made up of 16 amino acids. With 5 bases removed from V and 5 bases from J, the gap between germline ends came to 21 bases. Germline assignment: CDR1 MNHEY and CDR2 SMNVEV (reference sequence). CDR3 coding DNA: TGTGCCAGCAGTAAAGGGGCCGCGATCCAGGTCGAGACCCAGTACTTC. It translates to CASSKGAAIQVETQYF.

A word on this clonotype: The germline gene is not matched at one end of the junction; a read error may be the cause. The V and J genes are TRBV3-1 and TRBJ2-7, with TRBD1 as a possible D gene (5 bases). The CDR3 length is 13 residues. Per the germline V gene, CDR1 is LGHDT and CDR2 is YNNKEL (reference sequence). The DNA for the CDR3 is TGTGTCAGCAACCAAGATTCAGGGTACGAGCAGTACTTC. It codes for CVSNQDSGYEQYF.

This clonotype was seen many times. V usage is TRBV4-3 and J usage is TRBJ2-1, with a tentative D call TRBD1 (5 bases). The germline CDR1 and CDR2 sequences are LGHNA and YSLEER. The CDR3 contains 14 residues. V lost 4 bases and J lost 7, with 14 bases in between. CDR3 protein: CASSLQQDWNEQFF. DNA of the CDR3: TGCGCCAGCAGCCTGCAACAGGATTGGAATGAGCAGTTCTTC.

In its sample, this clonotype was seen many times. The rearrangement uses TRBV15 and TRBJ2-7, with no clear D. Trimming shortened V by 1 base and J by 0 bases, and 16 bases separated the two germline ends. Per the germline V gene, CDR1 is LNHNV and CDR2 is YYDKDF (reference sequence). This CDR3 spans 17 amino acids. CDR3 nucleotide sequence: TGTGCCACCAGCAGAGTTTATTATGGGCAGGACTCCTACGAGCAGTACTTC. Translating it yields CATSRVYYGQDSYEQYF. The variable domain in full, with the rest retrieved from reference TRBV15 and TRBJ2-7, is DAMVIQNPRYQVTQFGKPVTLSCSQTLNHNVMYWYQQKSSQAPKLLFHYYDKDFNNEADTPDNFQSRRPNTSFCFLDIRSPGLGDTAMYLCATSRVYYGQDSYEQYFGPGTRLTVT.

This clonotype showed up many times. This chain uses TRBV7-9 with TRBJ1-1; no definite D call. The CDR3 runs 12 residues. V lost 8 bases, J lost 4 bases, and 11 bases lay in between. Germline loops: CDR1 SEHNR, CDR2 FQNEAQ (reference sequence). In DNA, the CDR3 is TGTGCCAGCCACCCGGCCGCCACTGAAGCTTTCTTT. It is translated as CASHPAATEAFF.

This clonotype was counted ten times or more. The chain carries TRBV28 and TRBJ1-1; no definite D call. The CDR3 consists of 15 residues. V shed 2 bases and J shed 0 bases, with 10 bases lying between them. Germline V gene lookup returns CDR1 MDHEN and CDR2 SYDVKM. The CDR3 region is CASSLPLGLNTEAFF. In DNA, the CDR3 is TGTGCCAGCAGTTTACCCCTCGGGCTGAACACTGAAGCTTTCTTT.

Points on this clonotype: This may be a read error, as it is one base from a much larger clone. The CDR3: CASSHPDRGYNEQFF. The CDR3 DNA reads as TGTGCCAGCAGCCACCCCGACAGGGGCTACAATGAGCAGTTCTTC. J is TRBJ2-1 and V is TRBV6-2 or TRBV6-3; 8 bases agree with TRBD1. The CDR3 is 15 residues long. The ends lost 6 bases at V and 3 bases at J; junction bases unmatched: 7. Looked up from germline, CDR1 is MNHEY and CDR2 is SVGEGT.

This clonotype appeared many times. The genes are TRBV20-1 and TRBJ2-6, with unresolved D. This CDR3 is built from 14 residues. Trimming removed 2 bases from V and 2 bases from J, with 7 bases in between. Germline V gene data show CDR1 as DFQATT and CDR2 as SNEGSKA (reference sequence). CDR3 sequence (DNA): TGCAGTGCTAGACCCCTAGCTGGGGCCAACGTCCTGACTTTC. Translation gives CSARPLAGANVLTF.

This clonotype was detected ten times or more. This chain uses TRBV2 with TRBJ1-5, with D hard to call. Germline V CDR1 and CDR2: SNHLY, FYNNEI. Trimming left V 2 bases short and J 1 base short, with 0 bases between. The CDR3 contains 12 residues. DNA for the CDR3: TGTGCCAGCAGTGAAAGCAATCAGCCCCAGCATTTT. Protein product: CASSESNQPQHF.

Ten or more counts support this clonotype. As DNA, the CDR3 is TGTGCCAGCAGCTTAGGGGGGGGAGCGTCAGATACGCAGTATTTT. This encodes CASSLGGGASDTQYF. The chain employs TRBV7-2 and TRBJ2-3; 7 positions match TRBD2. J was trimmed by 4 bases and V by 1 base; bases with no gene match: 5. The CDR3 has 15 residues. Germline CDR1 and CDR2: SGHTA and FQGNSA.

This clonotype was seen many times. The rearrangement joins TRBV10-1 to TRBJ2-3, with 10 bases fitting TRBD1. There are 14 residues in the CDR3. The J segment lost 5 bases and the V segment lost 8 bases, leaving 7 bases of the junction unmatched. The V gene's germline CDR1 is WNHNN and CDR2 SYGVQD (reference sequence). The CDR3 loop is CASSGTGVGDTQYF. For the CDR3, the DNA is TGCGCCAGCTCTGGGACAGGGGTTGGAGATACGCAGTATTTT.

Details on this clonotype: A much more abundant neighbour one base away suggests this may be a read error. The rearrangement links TRBV9 to TRBJ2-3; 12 bases align to TRBD2. V shed 2 bases and J 8 bases; nucleotides not matched to a gene: 9. This CDR3 has 16 residues. The germline V gene has CDR1 SGDLS and CDR2 YYNGEE. CDR3 bases: TGTGCCAGCAGCGTTACTAGCGGGGGGACCACGGCTACGCAGTATTTT. Encoded protein: CASSVTSGGTTATQYF.

The sample holds many counts of this clonotype. The chain recombines TRBV18 with TRBJ1-6; 9 bases agree with TRBD1. CDR1 is KGHSH and CDR2 is LQKENI in the germline V gene. Trimming at V came to 4 bases and at J to 9 bases, leaving 7 bases not matched to a gene. The CDR3 totals 15 residues. DNA for the CDR3: TGTGCCAGCTCACTTCGGACAGGGGATGGTTCACCCCTCCACTTT. Amino acid sequence: CASSLRTGDGSPLHF.

For the CDR3, the DNA is TGTGCCAGCGGACCCGGGGGAAGTTTAGCAGATACGCAGTATTTT. It codes for CASGPGGSLADTQYF. The chain recombines TRBV7-2 with TRBJ2-3; a possible D gene is TRBD2 (6 bases). V was cut by 8 bases and J by 4 bases, with 19 bases left in between. Germline V lookup: CDR1 SGHTA, CDR2 FQGNSA. This CDR3 region has 15 residues.

This clonotype has a count of ten or more. This chain joins TRBV25-1 and TRBJ1-2; 9 nucleotides agree with TRBD1. With 3 bases clipped from V and 8 bases from J, the junction kept 4 bases outside the gene matches. Germline CDR1 reads MGHDK; CDR2 reads SYGVNS. CDR3 length: 13 residues. The CDR3 DNA follows: TGTGCCAGCAGTGAGGACAGGGGAACGGGCTACACCTTC. Translation: CASSEDRGTGYTF.

There are a few counts of this clonotype. The V gene is TRBV3-1, the J gene TRBJ2-6; D call uncertain. CDR1 LGHDT and CDR2 YNNKEL come from the germline V gene (reference sequence). The length of the CDR3 is 13 residues. V lost 6 bases and J lost 5, with 8 bases in between. CDR3 residues: CASSSGRANVLTF. CDR3 coding DNA: TGTGCCAGCAGTTCAGGACGGGCCAACGTCCTGACTTTC.

Many counts were recorded for this clonotype. V and J are TRBV9 and TRBJ2-5; 12 nucleotides align to TRBD2. V lost 4 bases to trimming and J lost 6 bases; unmatched junction nucleotides: 10. The CDR3 is 16 amino acids. Germline CDR1 and CDR2: SGDLS and YYNGEE. The CDR3 loop reads CASSIRLAGAVKTQYF. The CDR3 region has the DNA TGTGCCAGCAGCATCCGACTAGCGGGAGCGGTCAAGACCCAGTACTTC.

At least ten counts were recorded for this clonotype. The J gene is TRBJ2-3, the V gene TRBV20-1, with 10 bases lining up with TRBD2. This CDR3 spans 15 amino acids. Looked up from germline, CDR1 is DFQATT and CDR2 is SNEGSKA (reference sequence). The J segment lost 1 base and the V segment lost 5 bases, leaving 6 bases of the junction unmatched. CDR3 loop: CSAHPLAGGTDTQYF. The CDR3 bases are TGCAGTGCTCACCCGCTAGCGGGGGGCACAGATACGCAGTATTTT.

At least ten counts were recorded for this clonotype. The J gene is TRBJ1-2, the V gene TRBV20-1, with D possibly matching TRBD1 (5 bases). CDR3 length equals 13 residues. V shed 6 bases and J shed 4 bases, with 15 bases lying between them. Germline lookup yields CDR1 DFQATT and CDR2 SNEGSKA (reference sequence). CDR3 coding DNA: TGCAGTGCCCCCGTTCAGGGTGTCTATGGCTACACCTTC. This sequence encodes CSAPVQGVYGYTF.

The chain links TRBV6-5 to TRBJ2-2; 7 bases align to TRBD1. The length of the CDR3 is 15 residues. From germline, CDR1 is MNHEY and CDR2 SVGAGI. Trimming took 5 bases from V and 0 from J; bases not matched to a gene: 3. CDR3 amino acids: CASSRQGANTGELFF. In DNA form, the CDR3 reads TGTGCCAGCAGTCGACAGGGCGCGAACACCGGGGAGCTGTTTTTT.

The sample holds many counts of this clonotype. This chain links TRBV24-1 with TRBJ2-3; 10 bases line up with TRBD2. In germline, CDR1 is KGHDR, CDR2 SFDVKD. The CDR3 is made up of 15 amino acids. Trimming at V came to 3 bases and at J to 1 base, leaving 0 bases not matched to a gene. The CDR3 region is CATSDGTSGTDTQYF. CDR3 DNA: TGTGCCACCAGTGATGGGACTAGCGGCACAGATACGCAGTATTTT.

This sequence joins TRBV2 and TRBJ2-2, with no clear D. CDR1 SNHLY and CDR2 FYNNEI come from the germline V gene. V lost 4 bases and J lost 3, with 12 bases in between. The CDR3 is 15 residues long. CDR3 residues: CASSGRSLYTGELFF. As DNA, the CDR3 is TGTGCCAGCAGTGGTCGAAGTCTATACACCGGGGAGCTGTTTTTT.

This clonotype was seen ten or more times. The chain combines TRBV7-2 with TRBJ1-4, with D uncertain. V lost 4 bases, J lost 6 bases, and 12 bases lay in between. This CDR3 region has 14 residues. Germline V gene data show CDR1 as SGHTA and CDR2 as FQGNSA. The CDR3 here is CASSSGFADEKLFF. CDR3 coding DNA: TGTGCCAGCAGCTCCGGGTTCGCGGATGAAAAACTGTTTTTT.

This clonotype was counted only a few times. The chain couples TRBV11-2 to TRBJ2-7; D is unresolved. The CDR3 has 17 residues. The germline V and J ends were trimmed by 2 bases and 0 bases, with 17 bases remaining between them. Germline V lookup: CDR1 SGHAT, CDR2 FQNNGV. CDR3: CASSLSTDINISYEQYF. The CDR3 nucleotides are TGTGCCAGCAGCTTATCCACCGACATTAATATCTCCTACGAGCAGTACTTC.

This clonotype has a count of ten or more. This chain connects TRBV6-2 or TRBV6-3 to TRBJ1-1, with a possible D match to TRBD1 (6 bases). Trimming pared 2 bases from V and 5 bases from J, leaving 9 bases between. The CDR3 extends over 13 amino acids. Germline V gene data show CDR1 as MNHEY and CDR2 as SVGEGT. CDR3 loop: CASSYLDRTEAFF. CDR3 nucleotide sequence: TGTGCCAGCAGTTACCTCGACAGGACTGAAGCTTTCTTT.

This clonotype was seen many times. The V and J genes are TRBV12-3 or TRBV12-4 and TRBJ2-7, with D tentatively TRBD1 or TRBD2 (5 bases each). CDR3 length equals 14 residues. With 0 bases removed from V and 7 bases from J, the gap between germline ends came to 13 bases. For the CDR3, the DNA is TGTGCCAGCAGTTTAGCGTACCAGGGAGCAGAGCAGTACTTC. It codes for CASSLAYQGAEQYF.

This clonotype occurred many times. The chain employs TRBV29-1 and TRBJ2-3; D is possibly TRBD1 (6 bases). The germline V gene encodes CDR1 SQVTM and CDR2 ANQGSEA. The CDR3 totals 13 residues. The V and J ends lost 4 bases and 2 bases respectively, with 10 bases between them. Written as DNA, the CDR3 is TGCAGCGTTGGAGGGGGTAACACAGATACGCAGTATTTT. Translated: CSVGGGNTDTQYF.

This clonotype has a count of ten or more. The V and J genes are TRBV9 and TRBJ2-5; 10 bases agree with TRBD2. Looked up from germline, CDR1 is SGDLS and CDR2 is YYNGEE. Trimming cost V 4 bases and J 2 bases; bases outside gene matches: 5. The CDR3 is made up of 15 amino acids. This CDR3 is CASSLAGAAQETQYF. Written as DNA, the CDR3 is TGTGCCAGCAGCCTAGCGGGGGCAGCACAAGAGACCCAGTACTTC.

Concerning this clonotype itself: A much larger clone is a single base away; this may be a read error. The rearrangement links TRBV28 to TRBJ2-1, with 14 bases fitting TRBD2. The CDR3 runs 15 residues. CDR1 MDHEN and CDR2 SYDVKM come from the germline V gene. V was clipped by 8 bases and J by 13 bases; unmatched bases: 13. The CDR3 nucleotides read TGTGCCAGCTGGTTATTAGTGGGACTAGCGGGGGTACAGTTCTTC. It translates to CASWLLVGLAGVQFF.